The rows below give T cell receptor beta chains drawn from one sample of a study of shared clonotypes between healthy human individuals. Sequencing was performed with immunoSEQ multiplex PCR; in TCRdb, only in-frame clones are kept and a portion is missing. This sample carries 950,000 to 1,300,000 clones, approximately 68% of them seen once, and the ten largest clones take approximately 1.5%. Source material: memory CD4+ T cells sorted from blood. These receptors were taken from a man between 18 and 35 years old in good health. Each CDR3 is given with its conserved first and last residue. D genes are given only for firm matches. Clone size appears in some rows only: once, few, many, or a class for an expanded clone.

j_gene: TRBJ2-2; v_gene: TRBV7-2; abundance: few; d_gene: TRBD2; CDR3nt: TGTGCCAGCAGCCGGGAGCGGGAGTTGACCGGGGAGCTGTTTTTT; CDR3aa: CASSRERELTGELFF
j_gene: TRBJ2-5; v_gene: TRBV7-2; abundance: NA; d_gene: NA; CDR3nt: TGTGCCAGCAGCCCCATGGACGTATTAACGGGGACCCAGTACTTC; CDR3aa: CASSPMDVLTGTQYF
j_gene: TRBJ2-5; v_gene: TRBV11-2; abundance: NA; d_gene: NA; CDR3nt: TGTGCCAGCAGCTTAGCAGGCGGAAGTAAAGAGACCCAGTACTTC; CDR3aa: CASSLAGGSKETQYF
j_gene: TRBJ1-6; v_gene: TRBV5-5; abundance: NA; d_gene: NA; CDR3nt: TGTGCCAGCAGCTTGAGGGACATCGATCCCCTCCACTTT; CDR3aa: CASSLRDIDPLHF
j_gene: TRBJ2-3; v_gene: TRBV27; abundance: NA; d_gene: NA; CDR3nt: TGTGCCAGCAGTGCGTCAAACCAGGGTCCAGATACGCAGTATTTT; CDR3aa: CASSASNQGPDTQYF
j_gene: TRBJ1-1; v_gene: TRBV18; abundance: NA; d_gene: TRBD1; CDR3nt: TGTGCCAGCTCACCACCAGGGACAGGGGGCTCGGGCACTGAAGCTTTCTTT; CDR3aa: CASSPPGTGGSGTEAFF
j_gene: TRBJ2-5; v_gene: TRBV18; abundance: NA; d_gene: NA; CDR3nt: TGTGCCAGCTCACCTGTCTTGAGGGATGTCCAAGAGACCCAGTACTTC; CDR3aa: CASSPVLRDVQETQYF
j_gene: TRBJ2-3; v_gene: TRBV20-1; abundance: NA; d_gene: TRBD1; CDR3nt: TGCAGTGCCTTGACAGGGGATACGCAGTATTTT; CDR3aa: CSALTGDTQYF
j_gene: TRBJ1-5; v_gene: TRBV11-3; abundance: NA; d_gene: TRBD1; CDR3nt: TGTGCCAGCAGCTTAGATACCCCTACAGGGGCCCATTATAGCAATCAGCCCCAGCATTTT; CDR3aa: CASSLDTPTGAHYSNQPQHF
j_gene: TRBJ2-1; v_gene: TRBV6-5; abundance: NA; d_gene: TRBD1; CDR3nt: TGTGCCAGCAGTTATAATCACAGGGGCGCCTACAATGAGCAGTTCTTC; CDR3aa: CASSYNHRGAYNEQFF
j_gene: TRBJ1-4; v_gene: TRBV7-9; abundance: NA; d_gene: NA; CDR3nt: TGTGCCAGCAGCTTCTCCTACATTGCAACTAATGAAAAACTGTTTTTT; CDR3aa: CASSFSYIATNEKLFF
j_gene: TRBJ1-2; v_gene: TRBV28; abundance: NA; d_gene: NA; CDR3nt: TGTGCCAGCCAACCGGGACCCTATGGCTACACCTTC; CDR3aa: CASQPGPYGYTF